This T cell receptor beta chain was found in a study of shared clonotypes between healthy human individuals. Study-wide points: Clonotypes not shared had lower generation probabilities than those common to all four donors.

The CDR3 length is 14 residues. Unmatched junction bases numbered 4, after V lost 5 bases and J lost 6 bases. Germline V gene lookup returns CDR1 LNHDA and CDR2 SQIVND (reference sequence). Notes on this clone: Its antigen is as yet unknown.

Here immunoSEQ multiplex PCR was the method, and the copy in TCRdb shows in-frame clones only, minus some. The data show 2.3 million or so clones, about 92% seen once. The genes are TRBV19 and TRBJ2-2; 9 nucleotides line up with TRBD2. The origin of this receptor is a man in his late teens or twenties in good health. Some clones in this sample may be carry-over from other donors' samples. The specimen was naive CD4+ T cells from PBMCs. Subset specified: CD45RA+ positively selected. In DNA, the CDR3 is TGTGCCAGTAGTGTTAGCGGGAGTGCCGGGGAGCTGTTTTTT. As protein: CASSVSGSAGELFF.